This passage covers 23 T cell receptor beta chains from one sample sequenced in a study of blood T cell repertoires in COVID-19. Some clones are missing from TCRdb's copy, which holds only in-frame ones; the method was immunoSEQ multiplex PCR. The data contain over 150,000 clones, 76% of them seen just once; the ten biggest clones take up 3.5% to 4.5%. Material: peripheral blood. All receptors derive from a woman older than 75 with acute or convalescent COVID-19.

V and J are TRBV5-4 and TRBJ2-7, with D maybe TRBD2 (6 bases). Germline CDR1 SGHNT, CDR2 YYREEE (reference sequence). V lost 4 bases and J lost 2, with 16 bases in between. This CDR3 comprises 15 residues. CDR3 loop: CASSPAASVTYEQYF. CDR3 in DNA: TGTGCCAGCAGCCCGGCGGCTAGCGTAACCTACGAGCAGTACTTC.

The chain couples TRBV4-1 to TRBJ1-1; D is undetermined. The CDR3 length is 17 residues. Germline values: CDR1 MGHRA, CDR2 YSYEKL. The V and J ends lost 2 bases and 0 bases respectively, with 16 bases between them. CDR3 in DNA: TGCGCCAGCAGCCAACCGGTCCAGGTCTCCATGAACACTGAAGCTTTCTTT. Its translation is CASSQPVQVSMNTEAFF.

The gene calls are TRBV29-1 and TRBJ2-5; D may be TRBD2 (7 bases). This CDR3 contains 12 residues. CDR1 and CDR2 from the germline V gene are SQVTM and ANQGSEA. V lost 3 bases, J lost 7 bases, and 12 bases lay in between. For the CDR3, the DNA is TGCAGCGTTGAGATGGGAGGGGGGACCCAGTACTTC. Translating gives CSVEMGGGTQYF.

This clone occurred a few times. The chain carries TRBV6-5 and TRBJ1-2, with D possibly matching TRBD1 (5 bases). The length of the CDR3 is 13 residues. Between the trimmed V and J ends, which lost 4 bases and 2 bases, there was a span of 8 bases. Germline CDR1 reads MNHEY; CDR2 reads SVGAGI. The DNA for the CDR3 is TGTGCCAGCAGTTCAACAGGAAACTATGGCTACACCTTC. Protein: CASSSTGNYGYTF.

This chain uses TRBV11-2 with TRBJ1-5; D is undetermined. Germline V lookup: CDR1 SGHAT, CDR2 FQNNGV. V was pared by 4 bases and J by 4 bases, with 14 bases between. The CDR3 consists of 15 residues. CDR3 region: CASSSTQEKNQPQHF. The CDR3 DNA reads as TGTGCCAGCAGCTCAACCCAAGAGAAAAATCAGCCCCAGCATTTT.

This clone was seen just once. The chain combines TRBV9 with TRBJ1-1; a possible D gene is TRBD1 (5 bases). CDR3 size: 15 residues. V lost 4 bases, J lost 5 bases, and 18 bases lay in between. Germline V gene lookup returns CDR1 SGDLS and CDR2 YYNGEE. The CDR3 region has the DNA TGTGCCAGCAGCCGTCAGCACGGGGGGTTGACTGAAGCTTTCTTT. Its protein is CASSRQHGGLTEAFF.

CDR3 coding DNA: TGTGCCAGCTCACCACTCGATACAGGGGGAGATGAAAAACTGTTTTTT. Its protein is CASSPLDTGGDEKLFF. The V and J genes are TRBV18 and TRBJ1-4; 8 positions agree with TRBD1. The CDR3 is made up of 16 amino acids. Germline CDR1 and CDR2: KGHSH and LQKENI. V was pared by 1 base and J by 6 bases, with 7 bases of the junction left unmatched.

V gene TRBV30 combines with J gene TRBJ2-5, with D perhaps matching TRBD2 (5 bases). The V gene lost 8 bases and the J gene lost 4 bases, with 11 bases spanning the gap. Germline-derived CDR1 and CDR2 are GTSNPN and SVGIG (reference sequence). CDR3 length: 11 amino acids. CDR3 region: CALGVRETQYF. The CDR3 nucleotides are TGTGCCCTCGGGGTTCGAGAGACCCAGTACTTC.

The V call is TRBV5-4, the J call TRBJ2-3; D ambiguous. Germline V gives CDR1 SGHNT, CDR2 YYREEE (reference sequence). Trimming took 0 bases from V and 2 from J, leaving 10 bases between them. The CDR3 has 15 amino acids. Here the CDR3 DNA reads TGTGCCAGCAGCTTGGATCGCAGAACCACAGATACGCAGTATTTT. It yields the protein CASSLDRRTTDTQYF.

The chain has TRBV19 and TRBJ1-2; D remains ambiguous. Germline V gene sequence: CDR1 LNHDA, CDR2 SQIVND (reference sequence). Trimming removed 3 bases from V and 9 bases from J, with 14 bases in between. CDR3 length: 13 residues. The DNA of the CDR3 is TGTGCCAGTAGTATCGGGATGATTGATCGCTACACCTTC. Translated, it gives CASSIGMIDRYTF.

The chain couples TRBV5-8 to TRBJ1-2, with a possible D match to TRBD1 (6 bases). Trimming took off 4 bases at V and 4 bases at J, with 11 bases between the two ends. The CDR3 has 13 amino acids. Germline lookup yields CDR1 SGHTS and CDR2 YDEGEE. CDR3 in amino acids: CASSATGSYGYTF. CDR3 DNA sequence: TGTGCCAGCAGCGCAACAGGGTCCTATGGCTACACCTTC.

The rearrangement joins TRBV7-2 to TRBJ1-3; D is undetermined. CDR1 is SGHTA and CDR2 is FQGNSA in the germline V gene. V lost 0 bases and J 0 bases, leaving 12 bases between the germline ends. The CDR3 covers 17 residues. In DNA form, the CDR3 reads TGTGCCAGCAGCTTAGCCGGACTCTTGAGCTCTGGAAACACCATATATTTT. Its protein is CASSLAGLLSSGNTIYF.

The chain joins TRBV24-1 to TRBJ2-2, with 8 nucleotides matching TRBD1. Germline V gives CDR1 KGHDR, CDR2 SFDVKD. The CDR3 loop spans 18 amino acids. V lost 1 base and J lost 3; bases outside the gene matches: 9. CDR3 bases: TGTGCCACCAGTGATTTTGGGGCAGGGGGCCTGGACACCGGGGAGCTGTTTTTT. This codes for CATSDFGAGGLDTGELFF.

This chain uses TRBV3-1 (or the pseudogene TRBV3-2) with TRBJ1-6, with D perhaps TRBD1 (6 bases). Per the germline V gene, CDR1 is LGHDT and CDR2 is YNNKEL (reference sequence). V was pared by 0 bases and J by 8 bases, with 26 bases between. The CDR3 is made up of 20 amino acids. In DNA, the CDR3 is TGTGCCAGCAGCCAAGAGTCCTCAGGGCGGCGGGGGGGCAAATATTCACCCCTCCACTTT. It codes for CASSQESSGRRGGKYSPLHF.

This chain uses TRBV7-6 with TRBJ2-1, with TRBD2 identical over 9 bases. The CDR3 runs 15 residues. In germline, CDR1 is SGHVS, CDR2 FNYEAQ. After removal of 4 bases from V and 8 bases from J, the junction contained 9 bases not matched to a gene. CDR3 DNA: TGTGCCAGCAGCTCACGCGGGGGGGCCGGGGATGAGCAGTTCTTC. Translation gives CASSSRGGAGDEQFF.

This clone was counted a single time. This rearrangement joins TRBV10-2 to TRBJ2-5; possible D gene TRBD1, 6 bases. V lost 2 bases, J lost 4 bases, and 8 bases lay in between. Germline CDR1 and CDR2: WSHSY and SAAADI. CDR3 length: 13 amino acids. CDR3 nucleotide sequence: TGCGCCAGCAGTGAGACAGGGCTAGAGACCCAGTACTTC. Translating gives CASSETGLETQYF.

This sequence joins TRBV11-3 and TRBJ2-2; no firm D call. Germline V gene sequence: CDR1 SGHNT, CDR2 YENEEA. Trimming took off 3 bases at V and 5 bases at J, with 7 bases between the two ends. The CDR3 sequence is 13 residues long. The CDR3 DNA reads TGTGCCAGCAGCTTTAGTTCGACCGGGGAGCTGTTTTTT. Its translation: CASSFSSTGELFF.

The rearrangement links TRBV7-2 to TRBJ1-4, with 8 bases matching TRBD1. The CDR3 has 14 amino acids. The V segment lost 5 bases and the J segment 7 bases; nucleotides outside the gene matches: 6. Germline V CDR1 and CDR2: SGHTA, FQGNSA. Here the CDR3 reads CASSRTGLAEKLFF. The CDR3 DNA follows: TGTGCCAGCAGCCGGACAGGGCTAGCTGAAAAACTGTTTTTT.

The sample holds a few counts of this clone. This sequence joins TRBV19 and TRBJ1-3; possible D gene TRBD1, 6 bases. The CDR3 has 19 residues. The V end was cut by 4 bases, the J end by 3 bases, with 25 bases between. Germline V gene sequence: CDR1 LNHDA, CDR2 SQIVND (reference sequence). CDR3 residues: CASSTLQSAYRVFGNTIYF. CDR3 sequence (DNA): TGTGCCAGTAGTACCCTGCAGTCAGCCTACAGGGTTTTTGGAAACACCATATATTTT.

This chain joins TRBV19 and TRBJ1-2; tentatively, D is TRBD1 (6 bases). CDR3 size: 13 residues. The germline V and J ends were trimmed by 4 bases and 2 bases, with 8 bases remaining between them. Germline V gene data show CDR1 as LNHDA and CDR2 as SQIVND (reference sequence). The CDR3 DNA follows: TGTGCCAGTAGTAGGACAGTGAACTATGGCTACACCTTC. Protein product: CASSRTVNYGYTF.

The chain has TRBV6-6 and TRBJ2-7, with TRBD1 matching over 9 bases. This CDR3 spans 15 amino acids. The V gene end was trimmed by 3 bases and the J gene end by 1 base; junction bases not matched to a gene: 4. Per the germline V gene, CDR1 is MNHNY and CDR2 is SVGAGI (reference sequence). The CDR3 sequence: CASSYGTGQSYEQYF. CDR3 in DNA: TGTGCCAGCAGTTATGGGACAGGGCAGTCCTACGAGCAGTACTTC.

V usage is TRBV5-1 and J usage is TRBJ1-2, with TRBD1 matching 11 bases. Germline CDR1 reads SGHRS; CDR2 reads YFSETQ. The CDR3 extends over 20 amino acids. The ends lost 3 bases at V and 0 bases at J; junction bases unmatched: 16. CDR3 loop: CASSSLPPGQGEEANYGYTF. CDR3 nucleotides: TGCGCCAGCAGCTCCCTGCCCCCGGGACAGGGGGAGGAAGCTAACTATGGCTACACCTTC.

This rearrangement joins TRBV5-5 to TRBJ2-7; D is unresolved. Germline V gene sequence: CDR1 SGHKS, CDR2 YYEKEE (reference sequence). V was pared by 1 base and J by 1 base, with 6 bases between. This CDR3 contains 13 residues. The chain's CDR3 is CASSLLSSYEQYF. The CDR3 nucleotides are TGTGCCAGCAGCTTGCTTAGTTCCTACGAGCAGTACTTC.